The 14 T cell receptor beta chains listed next were all sequenced from one sample in a study of control samples from healthy donors and cancer patients (dated by TCRdb to 2020 to 2022). Receptors were amplified or captured by the immunoSEQ multiplex PCR assay. As stored in TCRdb, this immuneACCESS dataset retains in-frame rearrangements with V and J assigned. A fraction of the clones does not appear; measured against another copy, unresolved V genes explain less than half of the discrepancy, and the remainder lacks a known reason. The sample data list approximately 37,000 clones, and more than 85% of these were observed just once. The ten largest clones represent approximately 3.9% of the sample. The specimen was blood. Source of these receptors: a woman between 50 and 59 years old in good health.

This chain links TRBV15 with TRBJ2-1, with unresolved D. The CDR3 has 14 residues. The germline gives CDR1 LNHNV, CDR2 YYDKDF (reference sequence). V lost 2 bases and J 12 bases, leaving 17 bases between the germline ends. CDR3 in amino acids: CATSRNPTVDVQFF. The CDR3 DNA is TGTGCCACCAGCAGAAATCCAACAGTTGACGTGCAGTTCTTC. Together with reference TRBV15 and TRBJ2-1, the CDR3 gives the full variable domain: DAMVIQNPRYQVTQFGKPVTLSCSQTLNHNVMYWYQQKSSQAPKLLFHYYDKDFNNEADTPDNFQSRRPNTSFCFLDIRSPGLGDTAMYLCATSRNPTVDVQFFGPGTRLTVL.

This clone was seen just once. The chain joins TRBV9 to TRBJ1-4; D might be TRBD1 (6 bases). V was cut by 3 bases and J by 8 bases, with 17 bases left in between. This CDR3 has 15 residues. The germline CDR1 and CDR2 sequences are SGDLS and YYNGEE. CDR3 amino acids: CASSAQGSWQEKLFF. The DNA of the CDR3 is TGTGCCAGCAGCGCACAGGGCAGTTGGCAAGAAAAACTGTTTTTT.

The genes are TRBV9 and TRBJ2-1; the D is unclear. CDR1 is SGDLS, CDR2 YYNGEE, per germline. The CDR3 runs 14 residues. V was shortened by 0 bases and J by 7 bases, with 11 bases between the two germline ends. As DNA, the CDR3 is TGTGCCAGCAGCGTAGAAGGAGTGGGGAATGAGCAGTTCTTC. Translated: CASSVEGVGNEQFF. Based on the CDR3 plus reference TRBV9 and TRBJ2-1, the full variable domain is DSGVTQTPKHLITATGQRVTLRCSPRSGDLSVYWYQQSLDQGLQFLIQYYNGEERAKGNILERFSAQQFPDLHSELNLSSLELGDSALYFCASSVEGVGNEQFFGPGTRLTVL.

The V gene is TRBV27, the J gene TRBJ1-5; D not certain. The CDR3 has 17 amino acids. V lost 4 bases and J lost 4, with 20 bases in between. From germline, CDR1 is MNHEY and CDR2 SMNVEV (reference sequence). For the CDR3, the DNA is TGTGCCAGCAGTTCCTGGTCAGGAAAAAGCCCGAATCAGCCCCAGCATTTT. Protein sequence: CASSSWSGKSPNQPQHF.

The rearrangement links TRBV18 to TRBJ2-1; D gene ambiguous. CDR3 length equals 15 residues. Germline CDR1 is KGHSH and CDR2 is LQKENI. V lost 3 bases and J lost 1, with 10 bases in between. The DNA for the CDR3 is TGTGCCAGCTCACCGATGGAGACATCCTACAATGAGCAGTTCTTC. Its translation: CASSPMETSYNEQFF.

The V and J genes are TRBV19 and TRBJ2-3; 14 bases align to TRBD2. This CDR3 spans 17 amino acids. Germline V gives CDR1 LNHDA, CDR2 SQIVND (reference sequence). V lost 1 base to trimming and J lost 5 bases; unmatched junction nucleotides: 5. The CDR3 reads CASSIATSGGARDTQYF. The CDR3 DNA follows: TGTGCCAGTAGTATAGCGACTAGCGGGGGGGCAAGAGATACGCAGTATTTT.

This clone came up once. The rearrangement links TRBV5-4 to TRBJ1-6; TRBD1 is a possible D gene (5 bases). The CDR3 consists of 13 residues. V lost 4 bases to trimming and J lost 9 bases, with 11 bases between them. The germline V gene encodes CDR1 SGHNT and CDR2 YYREEE (reference sequence). CDR3 in DNA: TGTGCCAGCAGCGGAGCGGGGGTTTCACCCCTCCACTTT. This translates into CASSGAGVSPLHF.

V and J are TRBV18 and TRBJ1-4; 7 nucleotides match TRBD1. In germline, CDR1 is KGHSH, CDR2 LQKENI. CDR3 length equals 15 residues. With V trimmed by 3 bases and J by 6 bases, 7 bases remained unmatched. The CDR3 protein is CASSPPGTDYEKLFF. CDR3 DNA sequence: TGTGCCAGCTCACCGCCAGGGACAGATTATGAAAAACTGTTTTTT.

This sequence joins TRBV20-1 and TRBJ1-1; D not resolved. V was shortened by 3 bases and J by 9 bases, with 11 bases between the two germline ends. CDR3 length: 11 amino acids. CDR1 and CDR2 from the germline V gene are DFQATT and SNEGSKA (reference sequence). In DNA, the CDR3 is TGCAGTGCTAGCGAGGGTTCTAAAGCTTTCTTT. Translated: CSASEGSKAFF.

This clone was found once. V usage is TRBV4-3 and J usage is TRBJ2-1; no clear D gene. This CDR3 region has 15 residues. The germline V and J ends were trimmed by 4 bases and 0 bases, with 10 bases remaining between them. In germline, CDR1 is LGHNA, CDR2 YSLEER. The CDR3 region is CASSPRLNSYNEQFF. CDR3 nucleotides: TGCGCCAGCAGCCCCCGACTGAACTCCTACAATGAGCAGTTCTTC.

This chain connects TRBV27 to TRBJ1-6; weak D call: TRBD1 (5 bases). This CDR3 comprises 17 residues. Germline V CDR1 and CDR2: MNHEY, SMNVEV (reference sequence). V was cut by 5 bases and J by 7 bases, with 21 bases left in between. DNA for the CDR3: TGTGCCAGCAGTCTATGGGGCGGCCAGGGTGGCAATTCACCCCTCCACTTT. Translation: CASSLWGGQGGNSPLHF.

This chain uses TRBV12-5 with TRBJ2-2; D ambiguous. The CDR3 has 12 residues. Trimming cost V 7 bases and J 1 base, with 4 bases left between them. Germline V gene lookup returns CDR1 LGHNT and CDR2 FRNRAP. The CDR3 DNA sequence: TGTGCTAGTGAACAGAACACCGGGGAGCTGTTTTTT. Translated, it gives CASEQNTGELFF.

The chain carries TRBV11-2 and TRBJ2-5; 11 nucleotides agree with TRBD2. The ends lost 5 bases at V and 5 bases at J; junction bases unmatched: 10. This CDR3 region has 16 residues. Germline V gene data show CDR1 as SGHAT and CDR2 as FQNNGV. CDR3 protein: CASSRVAGGPDETQYF. The DNA of the CDR3 is TGTGCCAGCAGCCGCGTAGCGGGGGGGCCTGACGAGACCCAGTACTTC.

This chain connects TRBV5-1 to TRBJ1-3; no reliable D call. CDR1 is SGHRS and CDR2 is YFSETQ in the germline V gene. The CDR3 runs to 15 residues. V gave up 4 bases and J gave up 2 bases, with 13 bases separating them. Here the CDR3 DNA reads TGCGCCAGCAGCCCCAGGACGGGGACTGGAAACACCATATATTTT. This gives the protein CASSPRTGTGNTIYF.